A single sample gave rise to the 20 T cell receptor beta chains below, sequenced in a study of blood T cell repertoires in COVID-19. Sequencing was performed with immunoSEQ multiplex PCR; in TCRdb, only in-frame clones are kept and a portion is missing. The data show roughly 500,000 clones, approximately 85% seen once. The sequenced material came from peripheral blood. The source is a human donor in a cohort sampled during active COVID-19.

CDR3 DNA: TGTGCCAGCAGTTTATATGACTCACACTACAATGAGCAGTTCTTC. Protein sequence: CASSLYDSHYNEQFF. The rearrangement links TRBV27 to TRBJ2-1; D gene ambiguous. Germline-derived CDR1 and CDR2 are MNHEY and SMNVEV (reference sequence). V was clipped by 1 base and J by 3 bases, with 10 bases between them. This CDR3 is built from 15 residues.

V usage is TRBV18 and J usage is TRBJ2-3; D is uncertain. The germline V gene has CDR1 KGHSH and CDR2 LQKENI. The CDR3 has 14 amino acids. Trimming removed 2 bases at V and 4 bases at J, with 10 bases between. CDR3 coding DNA: TGTGCCAGCTCACCAGGCAGTCCTTCAGATACGCAGTATTTT. It translates to CASSPGSPSDTQYF.

The J gene is TRBJ2-3, the V gene TRBV7-2; a possible D gene is TRBD1 (5 bases). Germline lookup yields CDR1 SGHTA and CDR2 FQGNSA. Trimming cost V 5 bases and J 0 bases, with 15 bases left between them. CDR3 length equals 16 residues. The CDR3 loop is CASSPEQAYSTDTQYF. For the CDR3, the DNA is TGTGCCAGCAGCCCTGAACAGGCCTATAGCACAGATACGCAGTATTTT.

There are a few counts of this clone. The CDR3 is CAKPRGLEETQYF. The CDR3 region has the DNA TGTGCCAAACCCCGGGGATTGGAGGAGACCCAGTACTTC. The chain employs TRBV10-3 and TRBJ2-5, with D perhaps matching TRBD2 (5 bases). CDR1 ENHRY and CDR2 SYGVKD come from the germline V gene. This CDR3 is 13 amino acids long. V was trimmed by 10 bases and J by 5 bases, leaving 17 bases between them.

The chain has TRBV3-1 (or the pseudogene TRBV3-2) and TRBJ1-1; 9 bases line up with TRBD1. Germline V lookup: CDR1 LGHDT, CDR2 YNNKEL (reference sequence). Trimming removed 3 bases from V and 5 bases from J; junction bases left unmatched: 7. The CDR3 length is 15 residues. The CDR3, as DNA: TGTGCCAGCAGCCAGGCTACAGGGGGCGATACTGAAGCTTTCTTT. It is translated as CASSQATGGDTEAFF.

The V and J genes are TRBV5-6 and TRBJ2-7; TRBD2 matches 9 bases. Germline V gene data show CDR1 as SGHDT and CDR2 as YYEEEE. V shed 4 bases and J 2 bases; nucleotides not matched to a gene: 10. CDR3 length equals 16 residues. The CDR3 is CASSPTRLAGTYEQYF. The CDR3 DNA is TGTGCCAGCAGCCCAACCCGCCTAGCGGGGACCTACGAGCAGTACTTC.

This rearrangement joins TRBV5-6 to TRBJ2-3; TRBD1 is a possible D gene (6 bases). The CDR3 is made up of 16 amino acids. The germline V gene encodes CDR1 SGHDT and CDR2 YYEEEE. Trimming took off 1 base at V and 2 bases at J, with 14 bases between the two ends. The CDR3 DNA reads as TGTGCCAGCAGCTTGTCAGGGGCGAGAGACACAGATACGCAGTATTTT. Its translation: CASSLSGARDTDTQYF.

The chain has TRBV18 and TRBJ2-1; possible D gene TRBD1, 6 bases. There are 14 residues in the CDR3. The V and J ends lost 1 base and 9 bases respectively, with 13 bases between them. CDR1 is KGHSH, CDR2 LQKENI, per germline. The CDR3 nucleotides read TGTGCCAGCTCACCACTGGGGGCGGAAGCTGAGCAGTTCTTC. It is translated as CASSPLGAEAEQFF. The full variable domain, its missing parts supplied by reference TRBV18 and TRBJ2-1, is NAGVMQNPRHLVRRRGQEARLRCSPMKGHSHVYWYRQLPEEGLKFMVYLQKENIIDESGMPKERFSAEFPKEGPSILRIQQVVRGDSAAYFCASSPLGAEAEQFFGPGTRLTVL.

The chain combines TRBV2 with TRBJ1-5; no definite D call. V shed 6 bases and J shed 2 bases, with 11 bases lying between them. The CDR3 extends over 14 amino acids. The germline gives CDR1 SNHLY, CDR2 FYNNEI. The CDR3, as DNA: TGTGCCAGCAGAGGGAGATCCGGCAATCAGCCCCAGCATTTT. Its translation is CASRGRSGNQPQHF.

V gene TRBV5-6 combines with J gene TRBJ2-2; D call uncertain. The V and J ends lost 0 bases and 6 bases respectively, with 12 bases between them. The CDR3 covers 15 residues. Germline CDR1 SGHDT, CDR2 YYEEEE. CDR3 sequence reads: CASSLGQAVAGELFF. The CDR3, as DNA: TGTGCCAGCAGCTTGGGGCAGGCTGTAGCCGGGGAGCTGTTTTTT.

The V gene is TRBV4-3, the J gene TRBJ2-2, with 7 bases aligning to TRBD1. The CDR3 runs to 15 residues. Germline V gene sequence: CDR1 LGHNA, CDR2 YSLEER. Losses at the gene ends were 5 bases for V and 4 bases for J; bases not matched to a gene: 7. DNA of the CDR3: TGCGCCAGCAGCTCGGGACAGACAATCACCGGGGAGCTGTTTTTT. This codes for CASSSGQTITGELFF.

The chain joins TRBV3-1 (or the pseudogene TRBV3-2) to TRBJ2-2; tentative D call: TRBD1 (6 bases). Per germline, CDR1 LGHDT and CDR2 YNNKEL (reference sequence). V lost 1 base to trimming and J lost 7 bases, with 10 bases between them. This CDR3 has 14 amino acids. In DNA form, the CDR3 reads TGTGCCAGCAGCCAAGGACAGGCCCACGGGGAGCTGTTTTTT. Its protein is CASSQGQAHGELFF.

This sequence joins TRBV6-5 and TRBJ2-7; TRBD1 matches at 7 bases. The CDR3 runs 16 residues. Germline V gives CDR1 MNHEY, CDR2 SVGAGI. V was pared by 2 bases and J by 3 bases, with 10 bases of the junction left unmatched. This CDR3 is CASSYAPTGTSYEQYF. The CDR3 region has the DNA TGTGCCAGCAGTTACGCGCCGACAGGGACAAGCTACGAGCAGTACTTC.

This chain uses TRBV7-3 with TRBJ1-1; 9 nucleotides align to TRBD1. Trimming at V came to 5 bases and at J to 2 bases, leaving 3 bases not matched to a gene. The CDR3 length is 14 residues. Germline V CDR1 and CDR2: SGHTA, FQGTGA. The CDR3 nucleotides read TGTGCCAGCAGCATTACAGGGGGCAACACTGAAGCTTTCTTT. This translates into CASSITGGNTEAFF.

The rearrangement uses TRBV7-2 and TRBJ2-1, with a weak D call TRBD2 (6 bases). Trimming left V 0 bases short and J 7 bases short, with 13 bases between. Germline lookup yields CDR1 SGHTA and CDR2 FQGNSA. The CDR3 runs 15 residues. In DNA, the CDR3 is TGTGCCAGCAGCTTAGCCGGGAGCAGTAGGAATGAGCAGTTCTTC. This translates into CASSLAGSSRNEQFF.

The genes are TRBV7-8 and TRBJ1-5, with 9 bases lining up with TRBD1. This CDR3 contains 14 residues. J gave up 4 bases and V 3 bases, and 1 base lay outside the gene matches. Germline CDR1 is SGHVS and CDR2 is FQNEAQ. CDR3 sequence: CASSLGTGNQPQHF. In DNA, the CDR3 is TGTGCCAGCAGCTTGGGGACAGGGAATCAGCCCCAGCATTTT.

The gene calls are TRBV25-1 and TRBJ2-1; 9 bases align to TRBD1. Germline CDR1 is MGHDK and CDR2 is SYGVNS. Germline trimming cut 5 bases from V and 6 bases from J; bases unmatched to any gene: 5. The CDR3 spans 14 residues. The CDR3 DNA reads TGTGCCAGCAGTAAGGACAGGGGTGGCAATGAGCAGTTCTTC. This sequence encodes CASSKDRGGNEQFF.

The rearrangement joins TRBV11-2 to TRBJ2-1; 8 nucleotides align to TRBD2. V dropped 3 bases and J dropped 2; count of bases not matched to a gene: 6. Germline-derived CDR1 and CDR2 are SGHAT and FQNNGV. The CDR3 consists of 16 residues. CDR3 in DNA: TGTGCCAGCAGCTTGGGGACGGGAGGGCCCTACAATGAGCAGTTCTTC. As protein: CASSLGTGGPYNEQFF.

For the CDR3, the DNA is TGTGCCACCAGTGAGCCAGGGGATCATCAGCCCCAGCATTTT. Translating gives CATSEPGDHQPQHF. V gene TRBV24-1 combines with J gene TRBJ1-5; D is perhaps TRBD1 (6 bases). Trimming shortened V by 4 bases and J by 5 bases, and 11 bases separated the two germline ends. The CDR3 is 14 amino acids. Germline-derived CDR1 and CDR2 are KGHDR and SFDVKD.

The chain employs TRBV27 and TRBJ1-5; D call uncertain. The V end was cut by 4 bases, the J end by 7 bases, with 17 bases between. This CDR3 has 15 residues. The germline gives CDR1 MNHEY, CDR2 SMNVEV (reference sequence). DNA of the CDR3: TGTGCCAGCAGTTCCTTTCGAAGCGAAGGCCAGCCCCAGCATTTT. This encodes CASSSFRSEGQPQHF.